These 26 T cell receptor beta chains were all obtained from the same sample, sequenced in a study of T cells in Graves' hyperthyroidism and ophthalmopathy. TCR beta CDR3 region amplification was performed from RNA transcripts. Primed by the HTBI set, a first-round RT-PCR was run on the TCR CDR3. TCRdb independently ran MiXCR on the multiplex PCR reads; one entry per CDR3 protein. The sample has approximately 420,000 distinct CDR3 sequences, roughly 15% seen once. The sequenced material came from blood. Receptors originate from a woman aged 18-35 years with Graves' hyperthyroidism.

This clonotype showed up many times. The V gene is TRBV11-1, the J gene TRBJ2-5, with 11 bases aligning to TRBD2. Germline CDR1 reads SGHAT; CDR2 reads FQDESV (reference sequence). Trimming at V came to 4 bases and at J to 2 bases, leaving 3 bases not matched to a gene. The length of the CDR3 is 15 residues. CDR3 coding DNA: TGTGCCAGCAGCTACGGGACTAGCGGACAAGAGACCCAGTACTTC. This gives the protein CASSYGTSGQETQYF. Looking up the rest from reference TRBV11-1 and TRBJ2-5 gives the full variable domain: EAEVAQSPRYKITEKSQAVAFWCDPISGHATLYWYRQILGQGPELLVQFQDESVVDDSQLPKDRFSAERLKGVDSTLKIQPAELGDSAMYLCASSYGTSGQETQYFGPGTRLLVL.

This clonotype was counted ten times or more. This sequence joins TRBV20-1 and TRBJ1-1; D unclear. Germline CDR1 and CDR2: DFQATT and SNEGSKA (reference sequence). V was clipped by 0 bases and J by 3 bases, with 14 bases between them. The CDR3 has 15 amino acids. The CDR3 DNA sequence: TGCAGTGCTAGAGAGGGCAGGATGACGGACACTGAAGCTTTCTTT. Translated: CSAREGRMTDTEAFF.

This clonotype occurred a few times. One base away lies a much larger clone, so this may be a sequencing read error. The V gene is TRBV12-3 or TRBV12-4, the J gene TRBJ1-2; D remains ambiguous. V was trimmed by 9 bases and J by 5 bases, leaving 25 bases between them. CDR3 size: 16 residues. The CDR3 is CARTFGSGLIRYGYTF. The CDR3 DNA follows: TGTGCCAGGACTTTCGGGTCGGGCTTGATTAGGTATGGCTACACCTTC.

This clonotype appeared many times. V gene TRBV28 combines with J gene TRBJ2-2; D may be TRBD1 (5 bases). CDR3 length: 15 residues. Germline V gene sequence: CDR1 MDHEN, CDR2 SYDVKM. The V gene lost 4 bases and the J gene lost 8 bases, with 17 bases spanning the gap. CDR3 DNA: TGTGCCAGCAGTTACCCGGACAACCCACGGGGGGAGCTGTTTTTT. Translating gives CASSYPDNPRGELFF.

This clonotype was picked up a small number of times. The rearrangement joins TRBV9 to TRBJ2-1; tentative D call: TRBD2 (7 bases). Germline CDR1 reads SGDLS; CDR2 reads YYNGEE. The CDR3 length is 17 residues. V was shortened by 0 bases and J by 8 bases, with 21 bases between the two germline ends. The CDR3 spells CASSVGGGGGRNYEQFF. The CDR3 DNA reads TGTGCCAGCAGCGTAGGAGGGGGAGGCGGGAGAAACTATGAGCAGTTCTTC.

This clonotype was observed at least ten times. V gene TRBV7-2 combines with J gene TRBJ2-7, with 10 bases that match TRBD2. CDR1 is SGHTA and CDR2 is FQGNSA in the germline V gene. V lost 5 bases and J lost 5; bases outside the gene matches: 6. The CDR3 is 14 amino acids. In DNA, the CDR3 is TGTGCCAGCAGCGCTAGCGGGAGAGTCAACGAGCAGTACTTC. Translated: CASSASGRVNEQYF.

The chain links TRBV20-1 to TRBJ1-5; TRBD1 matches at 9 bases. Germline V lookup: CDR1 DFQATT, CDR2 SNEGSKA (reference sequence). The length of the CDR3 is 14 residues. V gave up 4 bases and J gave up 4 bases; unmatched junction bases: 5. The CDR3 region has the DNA TGCAGTGCTATCCCTGGACAGGGGAATCAGCCCCAGCATTTT. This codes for CSAIPGQGNQPQHF.

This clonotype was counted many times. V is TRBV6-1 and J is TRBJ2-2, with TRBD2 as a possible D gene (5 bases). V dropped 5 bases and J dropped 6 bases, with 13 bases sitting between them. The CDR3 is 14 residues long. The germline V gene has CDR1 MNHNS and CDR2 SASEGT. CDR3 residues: CASSRRTLAGELFF. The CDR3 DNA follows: TGTGCCAGCAGTCGACGGACTTTAGCCGGGGAGCTGTTTTTT.

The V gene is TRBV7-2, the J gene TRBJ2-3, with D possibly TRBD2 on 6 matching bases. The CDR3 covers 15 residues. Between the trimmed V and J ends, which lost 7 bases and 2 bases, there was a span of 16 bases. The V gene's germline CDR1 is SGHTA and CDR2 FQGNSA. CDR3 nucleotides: TGTGCCAGCACCCTGCGGGACGACTACACAGATACGCAGTATTTT. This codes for CASTLRDDYTDTQYF.

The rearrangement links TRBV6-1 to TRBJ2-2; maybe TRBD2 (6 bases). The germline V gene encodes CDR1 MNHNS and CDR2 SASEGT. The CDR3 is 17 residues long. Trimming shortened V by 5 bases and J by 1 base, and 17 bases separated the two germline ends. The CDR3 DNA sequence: TGTGCCAGCAGTAAGGCGAGGGACTCCGTGAACACCGGGGAGCTGTTTTTT. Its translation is CASSKARDSVNTGELFF.

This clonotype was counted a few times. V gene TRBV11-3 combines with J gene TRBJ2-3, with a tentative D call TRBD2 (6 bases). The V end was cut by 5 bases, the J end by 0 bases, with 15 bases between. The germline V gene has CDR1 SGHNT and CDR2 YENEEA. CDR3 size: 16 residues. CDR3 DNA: TGTGCCAGCAGCGATCGATTCGGGGGAAGCACAGATACGCAGTATTTT. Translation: CASSDRFGGSTDTQYF.

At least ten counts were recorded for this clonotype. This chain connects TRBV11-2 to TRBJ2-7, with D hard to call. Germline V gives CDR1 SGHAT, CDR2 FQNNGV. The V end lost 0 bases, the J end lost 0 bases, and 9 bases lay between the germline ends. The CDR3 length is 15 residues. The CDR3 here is CASSLEWHLSYEQYF. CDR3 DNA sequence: TGTGCCAGCAGCTTAGAGTGGCACCTCTCCTACGAGCAGTACTTC.

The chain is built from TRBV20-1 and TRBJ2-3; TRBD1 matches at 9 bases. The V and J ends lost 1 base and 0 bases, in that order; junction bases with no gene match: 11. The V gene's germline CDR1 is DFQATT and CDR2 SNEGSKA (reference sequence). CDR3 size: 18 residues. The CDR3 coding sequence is TGCAGTGCTAGAGGGTTACCGGGACAGGGACCTAGCACAGATACGCAGTATTTT. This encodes CSARGLPGQGPSTDTQYF.

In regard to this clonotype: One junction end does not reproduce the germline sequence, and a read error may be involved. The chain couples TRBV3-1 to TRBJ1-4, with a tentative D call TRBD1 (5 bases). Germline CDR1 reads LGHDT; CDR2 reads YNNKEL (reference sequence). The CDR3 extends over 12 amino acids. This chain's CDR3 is CAISQGGEKLFF. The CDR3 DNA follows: TGTGCCATCAGCCAGGGAGGAGAAAAACTGTTTTTT. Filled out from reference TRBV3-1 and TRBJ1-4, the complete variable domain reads DTAVSQTPKYLVTQMGNDKSIKCEQNLGHDTMYWYKQDSKKFLKIMFSYNNKELIINETVPNRFSPKSPDKAHLNLHINSLELGDSAVYFCAISQGGEKLFFGSGTQLSVL.

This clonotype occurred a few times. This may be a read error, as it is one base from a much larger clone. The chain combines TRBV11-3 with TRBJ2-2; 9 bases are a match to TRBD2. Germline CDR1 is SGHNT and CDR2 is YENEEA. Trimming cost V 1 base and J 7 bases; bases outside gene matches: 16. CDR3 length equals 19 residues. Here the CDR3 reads CASSLARWETSGKLGELFF. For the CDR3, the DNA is TGTGCCAGCAGCTTAGCCCGGTGGGAGACTAGCGGCAAGCTCGGGGAGCTGTTTTTT. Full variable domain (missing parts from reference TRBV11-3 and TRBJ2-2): EAGVVQSPRYKIIEKKQPVAFWCNPISGHNTLYWYLQNLGQGPELLIRYENEEAVDDSQLPKDRFSAERLKGVDSTLKIQPAELGDSAVYLCASSLARWETSGKLGELFFGEGSRLTVL.

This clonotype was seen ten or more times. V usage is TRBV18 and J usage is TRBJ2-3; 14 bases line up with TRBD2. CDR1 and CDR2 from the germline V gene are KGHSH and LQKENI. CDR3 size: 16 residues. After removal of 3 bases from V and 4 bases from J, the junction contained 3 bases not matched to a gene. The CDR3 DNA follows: TGTGCCAGCTCACCCGGGACTAGCGGGAGTGCAGATACGCAGTATTTT. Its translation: CASSPGTSGSADTQYF.

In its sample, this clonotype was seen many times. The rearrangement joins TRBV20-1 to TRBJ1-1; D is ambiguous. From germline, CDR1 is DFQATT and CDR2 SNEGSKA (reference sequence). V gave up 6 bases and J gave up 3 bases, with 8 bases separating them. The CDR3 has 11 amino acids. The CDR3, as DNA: TGCAGTGCAACCACCGACACTGAAGCTTTCTTT. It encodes CSATTDTEAFF.

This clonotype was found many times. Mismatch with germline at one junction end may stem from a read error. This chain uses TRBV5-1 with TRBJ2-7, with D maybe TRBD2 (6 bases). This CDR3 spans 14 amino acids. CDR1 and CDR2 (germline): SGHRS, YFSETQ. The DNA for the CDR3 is TGTGCCAGCAGCCTCGCGGGGAGCTCCTACGAGCAGTACTTC. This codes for CASSLAGSSYEQYF.

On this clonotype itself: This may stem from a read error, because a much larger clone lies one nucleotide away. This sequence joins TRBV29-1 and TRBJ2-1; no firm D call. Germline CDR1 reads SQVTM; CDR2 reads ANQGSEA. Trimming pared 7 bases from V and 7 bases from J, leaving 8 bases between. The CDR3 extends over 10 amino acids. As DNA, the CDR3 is TGCAGCGGCCGAGAGAATGAGCAGTTCTTC. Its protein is CSGRENEQFF.

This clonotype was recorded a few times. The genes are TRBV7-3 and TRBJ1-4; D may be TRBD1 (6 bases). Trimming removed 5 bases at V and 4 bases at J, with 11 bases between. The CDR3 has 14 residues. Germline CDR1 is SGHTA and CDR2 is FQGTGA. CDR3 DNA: TGTGCCAGCAGCGAACCAGGGGATAATGAAAAACTGTTTTTT. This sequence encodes CASSEPGDNEKLFF.

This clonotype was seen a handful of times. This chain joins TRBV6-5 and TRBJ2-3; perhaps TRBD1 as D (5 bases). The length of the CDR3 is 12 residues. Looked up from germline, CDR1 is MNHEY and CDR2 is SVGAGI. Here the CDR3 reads CASRADMDTQYF. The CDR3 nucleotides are TGTGCTTCACGGGCGGACATGGATACGCAGTATTTT.

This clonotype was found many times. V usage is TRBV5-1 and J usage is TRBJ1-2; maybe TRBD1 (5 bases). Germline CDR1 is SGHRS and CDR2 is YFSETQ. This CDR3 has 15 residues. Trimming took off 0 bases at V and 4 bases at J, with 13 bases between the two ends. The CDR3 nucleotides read TGCGCCAGCAGCTTGGCCTCGGCAGGGATCTATGGCTACACCTTC. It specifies CASSLASAGIYGYTF.

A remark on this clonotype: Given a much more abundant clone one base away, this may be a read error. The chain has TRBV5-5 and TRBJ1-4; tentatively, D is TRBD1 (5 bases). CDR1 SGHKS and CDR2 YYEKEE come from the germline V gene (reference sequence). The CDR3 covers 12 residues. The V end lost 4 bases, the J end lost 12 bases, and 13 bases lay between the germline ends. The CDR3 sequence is CASSGDESELFF. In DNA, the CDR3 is TGTGCCAGCAGCGGGGACGAGTCGGAACTGTTTTTT.

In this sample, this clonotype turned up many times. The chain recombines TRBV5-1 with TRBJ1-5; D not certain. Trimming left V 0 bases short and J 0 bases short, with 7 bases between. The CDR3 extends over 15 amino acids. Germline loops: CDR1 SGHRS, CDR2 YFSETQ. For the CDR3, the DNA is TGCGCCAGCAGCTTGGAGGTTGGTAGCAATCAGCCCCAGCATTTT. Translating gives CASSLEVGSNQPQHF.

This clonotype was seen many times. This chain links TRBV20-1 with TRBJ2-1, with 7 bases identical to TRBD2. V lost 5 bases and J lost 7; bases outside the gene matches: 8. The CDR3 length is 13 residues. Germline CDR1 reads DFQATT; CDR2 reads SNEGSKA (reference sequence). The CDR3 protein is CSAQRDPRNEQFF. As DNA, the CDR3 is TGCAGTGCTCAGCGGGACCCGCGGAATGAGCAGTTCTTC.

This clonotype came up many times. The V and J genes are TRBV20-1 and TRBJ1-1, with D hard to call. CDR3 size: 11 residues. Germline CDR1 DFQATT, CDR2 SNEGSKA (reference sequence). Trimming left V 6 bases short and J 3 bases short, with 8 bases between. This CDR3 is CSALEDTEAFF. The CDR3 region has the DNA TGCAGTGCCCTAGAAGACACTGAAGCTTTCTTT.